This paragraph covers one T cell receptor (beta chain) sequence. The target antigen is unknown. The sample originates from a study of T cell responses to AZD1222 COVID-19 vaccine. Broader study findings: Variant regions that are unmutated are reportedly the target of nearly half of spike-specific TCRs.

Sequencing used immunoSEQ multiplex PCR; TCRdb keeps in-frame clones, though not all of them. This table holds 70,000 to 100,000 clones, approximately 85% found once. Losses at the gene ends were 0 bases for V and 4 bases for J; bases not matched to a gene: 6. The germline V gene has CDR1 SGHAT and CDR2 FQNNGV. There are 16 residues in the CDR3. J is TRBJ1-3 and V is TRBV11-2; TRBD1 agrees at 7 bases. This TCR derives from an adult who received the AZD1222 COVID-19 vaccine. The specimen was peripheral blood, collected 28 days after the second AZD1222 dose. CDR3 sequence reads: CASSLEVTGAGNTIYF. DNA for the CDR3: TGTGCCAGCAGCTTAGAAGTAACAGGGGCCGGAAACACCATATATTTT. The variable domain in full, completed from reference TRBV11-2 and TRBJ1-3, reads EAGVAQSPRYKIIEKRQSVAFWCNPISGHATLYWYQQILGQGPKLLIQFQNNGVVDDSQLPKDRFSAERLKGVDSTLKIQPAKLEDSAVYLCASSLEVTGAGNTIYFGEGSWLTVV.